This TCR beta chain derives from a study of blood T cell repertoires in COVID-19. Study-wide background: Acute and convalescent COVID-19 samples came from the United States, Italy and Spain. The cDNA or gDNA used as material had been derived from T cells, B-cell-depleted T cells, or PBMCs.

Authors' methods: Reference gene primer amplification gave nucleated cell count estimates. TCRdb's table, derived via immunoSEQ multiplex PCR, lists solely in-frame clones and lacks some. That table gives V, J and clone size, and the DNA gave D and trimming. Among approximately 290,000 clones listed, about 85% were seen once. The Seattle site enrolled patients during active infection and followed them longitudinally. V shed 5 bases and J shed 11 bases, with 15 bases lying between them. The CDR3 has 12 residues. Per germline, CDR1 MNHEY and CDR2 SMNVEV (reference sequence). The clonotype comes from a human donor with COVID-19, enrolled during active disease. The donor label of this sample is uncertain. The gene calls are TRBV27 and TRBJ1-1; D not resolved. The sequenced sample was peripheral blood. CDR3 amino acids: CASSPAPGRAFF. The CDR3 coding sequence is TGTGCCAGCAGTCCCGCACCGGGAAGGGCTTTCTTT.